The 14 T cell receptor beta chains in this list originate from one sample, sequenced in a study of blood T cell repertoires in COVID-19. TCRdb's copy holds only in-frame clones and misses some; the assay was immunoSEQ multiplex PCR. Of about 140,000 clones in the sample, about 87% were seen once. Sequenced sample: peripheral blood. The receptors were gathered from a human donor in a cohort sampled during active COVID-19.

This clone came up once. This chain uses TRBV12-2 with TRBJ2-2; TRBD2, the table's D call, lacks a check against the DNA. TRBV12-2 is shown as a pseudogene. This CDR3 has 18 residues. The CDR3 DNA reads TGTGCAAGTCGCTTAGCCGGACTAGCACCTACGAACACCGGGGAGCTGTTTTTT. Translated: CASRLAGLAPTNTGELFF.

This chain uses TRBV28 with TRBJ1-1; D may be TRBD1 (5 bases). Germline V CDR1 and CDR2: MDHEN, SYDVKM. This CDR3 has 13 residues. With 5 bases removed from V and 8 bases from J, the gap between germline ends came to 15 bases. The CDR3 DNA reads TGTGCCAGCAGTCTCGAATCTCCAGGGGAAGCTTTCTTT. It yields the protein CASSLESPGEAFF.

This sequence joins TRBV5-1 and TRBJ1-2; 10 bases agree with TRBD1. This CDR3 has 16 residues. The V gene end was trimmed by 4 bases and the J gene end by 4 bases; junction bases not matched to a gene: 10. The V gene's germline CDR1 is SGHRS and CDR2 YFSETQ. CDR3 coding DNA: TGCGCCAGCAGCACCTCCGGGACAGGGGTAGTCTATGGCTACACCTTC. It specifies CASSTSGTGVVYGYTF.

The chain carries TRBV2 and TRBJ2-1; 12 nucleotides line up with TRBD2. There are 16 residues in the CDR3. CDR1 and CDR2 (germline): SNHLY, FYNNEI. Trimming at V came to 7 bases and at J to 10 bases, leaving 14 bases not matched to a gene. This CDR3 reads CASIGPTSGRSGEQFF. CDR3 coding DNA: TGTGCCAGCATCGGCCCGACTAGCGGGAGATCAGGGGAGCAGTTCTTC. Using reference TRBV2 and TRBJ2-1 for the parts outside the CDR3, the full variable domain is EPEVTQTPSHQVTQMGQEVILRCVPISNHLYFYWYRQILGQKVEFLVSFYNNEISEKSEIFDDQFSVERPDGSNFTLKIRSTKLEDSAMYFCASIGPTSGRSGEQFFGPGTRLTVL.

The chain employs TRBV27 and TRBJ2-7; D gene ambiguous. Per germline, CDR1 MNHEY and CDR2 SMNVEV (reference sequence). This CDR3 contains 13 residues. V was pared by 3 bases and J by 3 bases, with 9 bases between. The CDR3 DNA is TGTGCCAGCAGTTTCGGTCGGAGCTACGAGCAGTACTTC. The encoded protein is CASSFGRSYEQYF.

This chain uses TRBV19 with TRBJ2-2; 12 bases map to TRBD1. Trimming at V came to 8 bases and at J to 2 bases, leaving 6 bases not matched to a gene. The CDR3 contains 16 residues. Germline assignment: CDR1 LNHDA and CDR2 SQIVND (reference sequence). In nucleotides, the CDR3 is TGTGCCAGTCTTCCGGGACAGGGGGCAAACACCGGGGAGCTGTTTTTT. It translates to CASLPGQGANTGELFF.

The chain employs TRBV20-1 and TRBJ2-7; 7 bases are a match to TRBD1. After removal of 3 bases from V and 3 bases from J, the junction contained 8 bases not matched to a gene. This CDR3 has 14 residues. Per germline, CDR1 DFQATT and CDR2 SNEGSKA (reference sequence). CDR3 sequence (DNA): TGCAGTGCTAGTGGACAGGCTAAGGTCTACGAGCAGTACTTC. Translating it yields CSASGQAKVYEQYF.

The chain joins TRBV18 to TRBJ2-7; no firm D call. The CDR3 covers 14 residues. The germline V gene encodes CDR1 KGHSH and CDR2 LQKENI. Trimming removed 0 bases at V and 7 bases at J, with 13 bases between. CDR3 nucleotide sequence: TGTGCCAGCTCACCACCATTGGTCAGAGGTGAGCAGTACTTC. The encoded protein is CASSPPLVRGEQYF.

The CDR3, as DNA: TGTGCCAGCAGCTTAGCCCAAGAGCCCAAACTGTTTTTT. Its translation is CASSLAQEPKLFF. The V gene is TRBV7-8, the J gene TRBJ1-4; D call uncertain. CDR3 size: 13 residues. The V and J ends lost 0 bases and 11 bases respectively, with 10 bases between them. Germline V gives CDR1 SGHVS, CDR2 FQNEAQ.

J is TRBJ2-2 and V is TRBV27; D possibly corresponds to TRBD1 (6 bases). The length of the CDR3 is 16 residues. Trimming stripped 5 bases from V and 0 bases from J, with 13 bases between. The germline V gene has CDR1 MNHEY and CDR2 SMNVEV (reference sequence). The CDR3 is CASSPRRGSNTGELFF. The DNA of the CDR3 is TGTGCCAGCAGTCCCCGTAGGGGGTCGAACACCGGGGAGCTGTTTTTT.

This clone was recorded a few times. CDR3 in DNA: TGTGCCAGCGGGGGGGGCGCGTTCAACTATGGCTACACCTTC. It is translated as CASGGGAFNYGYTF. This chain uses TRBV28 with TRBJ1-2; D may be TRBD1 (6 bases). Germline CDR1 MDHEN, CDR2 SYDVKM. The germline V and J ends were trimmed by 8 bases and 2 bases, with 15 bases remaining between them. The CDR3 has 14 amino acids.

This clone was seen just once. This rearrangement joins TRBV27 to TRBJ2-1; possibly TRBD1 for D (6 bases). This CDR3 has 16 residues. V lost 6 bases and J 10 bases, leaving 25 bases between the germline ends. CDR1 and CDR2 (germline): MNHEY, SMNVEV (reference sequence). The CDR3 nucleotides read TGTGCCAGCAGCCTGATGACAGGTAGACCTCACTACGAGCAGTTCTTC. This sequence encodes CASSLMTGRPHYEQFF.

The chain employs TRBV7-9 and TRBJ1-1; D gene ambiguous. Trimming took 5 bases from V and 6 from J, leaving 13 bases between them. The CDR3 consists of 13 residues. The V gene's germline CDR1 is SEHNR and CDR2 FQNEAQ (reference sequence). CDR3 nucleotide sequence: TGTGCCAGCAGCCGCGATCCGGAGGCTGAAGCTTTCTTT. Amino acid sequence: CASSRDPEAEAFF.

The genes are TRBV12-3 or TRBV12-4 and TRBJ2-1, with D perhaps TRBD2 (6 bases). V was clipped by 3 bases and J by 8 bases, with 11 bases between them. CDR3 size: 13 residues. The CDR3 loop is CASSFSSEHEQFF. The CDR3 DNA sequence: TGTGCCAGCAGTTTTTCTAGCGAACATGAGCAGTTCTTC.